This T cell receptor (beta chain) was recovered during a study of T-cell memory formation after mild COVID-19. Study information: Clusters of TCRs were largely donor specific.

Regarding the study as a whole: The main location of contracting CD4+ clones was CM and EM, and that of contracting CD8+ clones was EMRA. That cross-reactive memory joined was suggested by some responding clones appearing in pre-infection memory.

Constant-segment primers served in 5'RACE that generated TCR alpha and TCR beta cDNA libraries bearing sample barcodes and UMIs. TCRdb re-derived calls from the 5' RACE reads in MiXCR, one entry per CDR3 protein. The sample includes 350,000 or so distinct CDR3 sequences, 13% of them seen just once. Points on this clonotype: No antigen is known for it. At one of its ends the junction is not consistent with the germline gene, which may arise from a read error.

This clonotype was sampled from a man between 18 and 35 years old who had mild COVID-19 (a few samples of this study predate the infection). Cell type and time point are not known. Sequencing used PBMCs or a T cell subset sorted from them (not recorded which).

The chain's CDR3 is CASSSEGTSGGF. The CDR3 nucleotides read TGTGCCAGCAGCTCAGAGGGGACTAGCGGGGGTTTC. The chain recombines TRBV5-8 with TRBJ2-5, with TRBD2 matching over 14 bases. The CDR3 consists of 12 residues. Germline-derived CDR1 and CDR2 are SGHTS and YDEGEE.